This T cell receptor (beta chain) is drawn from a study of neurological immune-mediated disorders. The V gene's germline CDR1 is SGHTA and CDR2 FQGNSA. The V and J ends lost 1 base and 6 bases respectively, with 4 bases between them. The CDR3 loop spans 12 amino acids. TCRdb reanalysed the 5' RACE reads using MiXCR and keeps one entry per CDR3 protein. The data hold 36,000 or so distinct CDR3 sequences, with under 13% observed a single time. This clonotype was recorded many times. The chain links TRBV7-2 to TRBJ1-5; D call uncertain. This receptor was obtained from a woman aged 25 to 39 with HTLV-1-associated myelopathy (HAM/TSP). Sequenced: PBMCs. CDR3 bases: TGTGCCAGCAGCTTAGATGCTCAGCCCCAGCATTTT. It codes for CASSLDAQPQHF.